What follows are 22 T cell receptor beta chains derived from one specimen sequenced in a study of T cell responses to AZD1222 COVID-19 vaccine. This table comes from immunoSEQ multiplex PCR, and its TCRdb copy is limited to in-frame clones, with some not included. The sample records around 140,000 clones, about nine tenths being singletons. The material sequenced was peripheral blood, taken 28 days after the second AZD1222 dose. The receptors were sampled from an adult who received the AZD1222 COVID-19 vaccine.

This clone showed up just a few times. J is TRBJ1-2 and V is TRBV12-3 or TRBV12-4, with D unclear. The CDR3 is 11 residues long. V shed 6 bases and J shed 13 bases, with 15 bases lying between them. In DNA form, the CDR3 reads TGTGCCAGCAGCCTACTAAGTGCTCTCACCTTC. Its translation is CASSLLSALTF.

This rearrangement joins TRBV10-3 to TRBJ2-7; 11 bases align to TRBD2. Germline CDR1 ENHRY, CDR2 SYGVKD. The CDR3 covers 15 residues. The junction had 1 base not matched to a gene; V was cut back by 0 bases and J by 3 bases. The CDR3 DNA reads TGTGCCATCAGTGAGTCGGGACTAGCGGACTACGAGCAGTACTTC. This gives the protein CAISESGLADYEQYF.

The chain joins TRBV13 to TRBJ1-6; no definite D call. V was shortened by 3 bases and J by 6 bases, with 12 bases between the two germline ends. CDR1 PRHDT and CDR2 FYEKMQ come from the germline V gene (reference sequence). CDR3 length: 15 amino acids. CDR3 DNA sequence: TGTGCCAGCAGCTTTGAAGGCCCAACTAATTCACCCCTCCACTTT. It specifies CASSFEGPTNSPLHF. Based on the CDR3 plus reference TRBV13 and TRBJ1-6, the full variable domain is AAGVIQSPRHLIKEKRETATLKCYPIPRHDTVYWYQQGPGQDPQFLISFYEKMQSDKGSIPDRFSAQQFSDYHSELNMSSLELGDSALYFCASSFEGPTNSPLHFGNGTRLTVT.

This sequence joins TRBV5-6 and TRBJ2-5; 15 bases agree with TRBD2. This CDR3 has 19 amino acids. V gave up 4 bases and J gave up 5 bases; unmatched junction bases: 15. CDR1 and CDR2 from the germline V gene are SGHDT and YYEEEE. This CDR3 reads CASSTVRTSGGAWFETQYF. CDR3 in DNA: TGTGCCAGCAGCACGGTCCGGACTAGCGGGGGGGCCTGGTTCGAGACCCAGTACTTC.

V is TRBV28 and J is TRBJ1-1, with D possibly TRBD1 on 5 matching bases. Trimming took 7 bases from V and 2 from J, leaving 14 bases between them. CDR3 length equals 14 residues. Germline CDR1 and CDR2: MDHEN and SYDVKM. CDR3 amino acids: CASTTRDLNTEAFF. The DNA for the CDR3 is TGTGCCAGCACCACCCGGGACCTAAACACTGAAGCTTTCTTT.

The chain couples TRBV30 to TRBJ2-5; 11 nucleotides line up with TRBD1. The CDR3 is 16 amino acids. The J segment lost 5 bases and the V segment lost 4 bases, leaving 12 bases of the junction unmatched. The germline V gene has CDR1 GTSNPN and CDR2 SVGIG (reference sequence). This chain's CDR3 is CAWIKGQGARGETQYF. The CDR3 region has the DNA TGTGCCTGGATAAAAGGACAGGGGGCTAGGGGGGAGACCCAGTACTTC.

V is TRBV5-1 and J is TRBJ2-1, with D unclear. Germline V gene data show CDR1 as SGHRS and CDR2 as YFSETQ. V dropped 4 bases and J dropped 0 bases, with 11 bases sitting between them. This CDR3 is built from 15 residues. The CDR3 protein is CASSPKGYSYNEQFF. Here the CDR3 DNA reads TGCGCCAGCAGCCCTAAAGGTTACTCCTACAATGAGCAGTTCTTC.

This chain connects TRBV27 to TRBJ1-5, with D unclear. The CDR3 spans 12 residues. The V end was cut by 2 bases, the J end by 9 bases, with 8 bases between. Per germline, CDR1 MNHEY and CDR2 SMNVEV (reference sequence). CDR3 DNA: TGTGCCAGCAGTTTAACCGCCGGGCCCCAGCATTTT. Translating it yields CASSLTAGPQHF.

The chain has TRBV2 and TRBJ2-3; D not certain. Germline V gene lookup returns CDR1 SNHLY and CDR2 FYNNEI. Deletions cut 3 bases from V and 0 bases from J, with 7 bases between. This CDR3 region has 14 residues. In DNA, the CDR3 is TGTGCCAGCAGTGATAGAGGTAGCACAGATACGCAGTATTTT. It codes for CASSDRGSTDTQYF.

This clone was found once. The V call is TRBV10-2, the J call TRBJ2-1; tentative D call: TRBD2 (6 bases). This CDR3 is built from 16 residues. Germline CDR1 reads WSHSY; CDR2 reads SAAADI. Trimming stripped 6 bases from V and 2 bases from J, with 17 bases between. The CDR3 coding sequence is TGCGCCAGCAGCATCCTAGGCGGGGTACCCTACAATGAGCAGTTCTTC. This translates into CASSILGGVPYNEQFF.

For this clone: One end of the junction varies from germline; a read error may be responsible. This sequence joins TRBV10-1 and TRBJ2-5; a weak D match, TRBD2 (6 bases). In germline, CDR1 is WNHNN, CDR2 SYGVQD (reference sequence). This CDR3 spans 17 amino acids. CDR3 region: CASIIRRAGRYQETQYF. The CDR3 DNA reads TGCGCCAGCATAATTCGGAGGGCAGGGAGGTACCAGGAGACCCAGTACTTC.

This chain connects TRBV6-4 to TRBJ1-2; D is possibly TRBD1 (5 bases). The V gene lost 10 bases and the J gene lost 3 bases, with 15 bases spanning the gap. Germline V CDR1 and CDR2: MRHNA, SNTAGT. This CDR3 region has 13 residues. The DNA of the CDR3 is TGTGCCACTAGCCTGGGGGTTGACTATGGCTACACCTTC. This codes for CATSLGVDYGYTF.

This chain joins TRBV19 and TRBJ1-5; D not certain. This CDR3 contains 14 residues. V dropped 3 bases and J dropped 2 bases, with 8 bases sitting between them. The germline V gene has CDR1 LNHDA and CDR2 SQIVND (reference sequence). As DNA, the CDR3 is TGTGCCAGTAGTATGTCTGGGGGCAATCAGCCCCAGCATTTT. As protein: CASSMSGGNQPQHF.

The J gene is TRBJ1-2, the V gene TRBV14; D perhaps matches TRBD1 (6 bases). V was clipped by 1 base and J by 6 bases, with 12 bases between them. The V gene's germline CDR1 is SGHDN and CDR2 FVKESK. The CDR3 extends over 14 amino acids. The CDR3 DNA is TGTGCCAGCAGCCAAGCCGGGACAAGAAATGGCTACACCTTC. Its translation is CASSQAGTRNGYTF. Full variable domain (rest looked up from reference TRBV14 and TRBJ1-2): EAGVTQFPSHSVIEKGQTVTLRCDPISGHDNLYWYRRVMGKEIKFLLHFVKESKQDESGMPNNRFLAERTGGTYSTLKVQPAELEDSGVYFCASSQAGTRNGYTFGSGTRLTVV.

The rearrangement uses TRBV9 and TRBJ1-5, with D possibly TRBD1 on 5 matching bases. The V end was cut by 0 bases, the J end by 3 bases, with 10 bases between. This CDR3 contains 15 residues. Germline lookup yields CDR1 SGDLS and CDR2 YYNGEE. As DNA, the CDR3 is TGTGCCAGCAGCGTAGAAGCGGGGCTCAATCAGCCCCAGCATTTT. Residues: CASSVEAGLNQPQHF.

This chain links TRBV15 with TRBJ2-7; TRBD1 might be the D (5 bases). The CDR3 is 15 residues long. V shed 0 bases and J shed 5 bases, with 14 bases lying between them. In germline, CDR1 is LNHNV, CDR2 YYDKDF (reference sequence). CDR3 amino acids: CATSRDGAGQHEQYF. CDR3 nucleotides: TGTGCCACCAGCAGAGATGGAGCAGGGCAGCACGAGCAGTACTTC.

The V call is TRBV12-5, the J call TRBJ1-2; D uncertain. Germline CDR1 and CDR2: LGHNT and FRNRAP. This CDR3 has 12 residues. The V gene lost 1 base and the J gene lost 8 bases, with 8 bases spanning the gap. The CDR3 sequence: CASGLGIGGYTF. In DNA form, the CDR3 reads TGTGCTAGTGGTTTGGGGATCGGGGGCTACACCTTC.

The J gene is TRBJ1-4, the V gene TRBV2, with D hard to call. Trimming removed 2 bases at V and 7 bases at J, with 20 bases between. The CDR3 length is 17 residues. In germline, CDR1 is SNHLY, CDR2 FYNNEI. CDR3: CASSELRPTTVGEKLFF. CDR3 coding DNA: TGTGCCAGCAGTGAACTAAGACCAACAACGGTCGGTGAAAAACTGTTTTTT.

A word on this clone: The junction does not match germline at one end; this may be a read error. This chain's CDR3 is CASSLSSPGTASYF. As DNA, the CDR3 is TGTGCCAGCAGCCTTAGTTCCCCTGGGACAGCCTCTTACTTC. This chain joins TRBV11-2 and TRBJ1-2; 7 positions agree with TRBD1. The germline V gene encodes CDR1 SGHAT and CDR2 FQNNGV. The CDR3 is 14 amino acids.

The chain has TRBV6-5 and TRBJ2-1, with 12 positions matching TRBD1. The V gene end was trimmed by 6 bases and the J gene end by 6 bases; junction bases not matched to a gene: 6. CDR1 and CDR2 from the germline V gene are MNHEY and SVGAGI. The length of the CDR3 is 15 residues. CDR3 coding DNA: TGTGCCAGCAGATGGGACAGGGGGCCCGGCAATGAGCAGTTCTTC. Translated: CASRWDRGPGNEQFF.

The rearrangement links TRBV7-2 to TRBJ2-1, with TRBD1 matching over 7 bases. The CDR3 runs 14 residues. From germline, CDR1 is SGHTA and CDR2 FQGNSA. Trimming removed 5 bases from V and 6 bases from J; junction bases left unmatched: 7. The CDR3 nucleotides read TGTGCCAGCAGCCCCGAGGGGGCTTCCAATGAGCAGTTCTTC. It encodes CASSPEGASNEQFF.

V gene TRBV7-9 combines with J gene TRBJ1-2; no clear D gene. Germline loops: CDR1 SEHNR, CDR2 FQNEAQ (reference sequence). This CDR3 region has 13 residues. V was shortened by 5 bases and J by 5 bases, with 12 bases between the two germline ends. CDR3 amino acids: CASSLEVGYGYTF. Here the CDR3 DNA reads TGTGCCAGCAGCCTAGAAGTGGGTTATGGCTACACCTTC.